This T cell receptor (beta chain) is drawn from a study of regulatory T cells in long-lasting Graves disease. Sample time point: newly diagnosed GD, antithyroid drugs for less than 3 months. PBMC RNA was the source of the TCR library. In this sample, this clonotype turned up many times. Its antigen remains unidentified. Study-level points and caveats: Less diverse TCR repertoires were seen in persistent Graves' patients than in newly diagnosed ones.

This CDR3 has 13 residues. V was pared by 0 bases and J by 2 bases, with 6 bases between. Germline-derived CDR1 and CDR2 are DFQATT and SNEGSKA (reference sequence). Building of the TCR beta libraries involved iRepertoire HTBI primers and Arm-PCR of CDR3 regions. TCRdb processed the multiplex PCR reads anew with MiXCR; each CDR3 protein has one entry. This sample yields about 470,000 distinct CDR3 sequences, of which about 15% are seen a single time; roughly 17% belongs to the top ten. This same sample was also taken into another study, of T cells in Graves' hyperthyroidism and ophthalmopathy. That study adds: The diagnostic basis comprised clinical symptoms, serum thyroxine and TRAb, thyroid ultrasound and orbital computed tomography.

The rearrangement links TRBV20-1 to TRBJ2-3; D is uncertain. The TCR originated in a woman aged 25 to 39 with Graves disease. This specimen was peripheral blood mononuclear cells (PBMCs), taken at new diagnosis, from a patient treated with antithyroid drugs. CDR3 amino acids: CSARDYNTDTQYF. Written as DNA, the CDR3 is TGCAGTGCTAGAGACTACAACACAGATACGCAGTATTTT.